Listed below are T cell receptor beta chains from one sample, sequenced in a study of CD4 and CD8 cells across lung adenocarcinoma regions. A single record per CDR3 protein comes from TCRdb applying MiXCR to the PCR reads. The profile shows 20,000 to 25,000 distinct CDR3 sequences, approximately 52% of them singletons. Sequencing was done on a sample of CD4+ T cells from the center of a lung tumor. These receptors were taken from a male donor with lung adenocarcinoma. The CD4 and CD8 labels of this study may be unreliable. The CDR3 runs from the conserved cysteine through the conserved F or W. D genes are given only for firm matches. Rows may omit the clone size; those that give it use once, few, many or a size class.

v_call: TRBV7-7; clone_size: few; d_call: -; j_call: TRBJ2-1; cdr3_aa: CASSAGGSYNEQFF; cdr3_nt: TGTGCTAGCAGCGCAGGAGGCTCCTACAATGAGCAGTTCTTC
v_call: TRBV6-1; clone_size: many; d_call: -; j_call: TRBJ2-1; cdr3_aa: CASSASGNEQFF; cdr3_nt: TGTGCCAGCAGTGCAAGTGGGAATGAGCAGTTCTTC
v_call: TRBV10-2; clone_size: -; d_call: TRBD2; j_call: TRBJ2-1; cdr3_aa: CASSELAGGEYSGEQFF; cdr3_nt: TGCGCCAGCAGTGAATTAGCGGGAGGAGAATACTCCGGGGAGCAGTTTTTT
v_call: TRBV6-5; clone_size: many; d_call: -; j_call: TRBJ1-1; cdr3_aa: CASSYNGDTTEAFF; cdr3_nt: TGTGCCAGCAGTTACAACGGGGATACCACTGAAGCTTTCTTT
v_call: TRBV6-5; clone_size: -; d_call: -; j_call: TRBJ2-5; cdr3_aa: CAGGYGGSSTDTQYF; cdr3_nt: TGTGCCGGGGGTTACGGGGGTTCTAGCACAGATACCCAGTACTTC
v_call: TRBV6-1; clone_size: once; d_call: TRBD1; j_call: TRBJ1-6; cdr3_aa: CASTRDRGLSPLHF; cdr3_nt: TGTGCCAGCACCAGGGACAGGGGGCTCTCACCCCTCCACTTT
v_call: TRBV6-1; clone_size: many; d_call: -; j_call: TRBJ1-5; cdr3_aa: CASSGPGGVGRDQPQHF; cdr3_nt: TGTGCCAGCAGTGGTCCGGGGGGGGTAGGGAGGGATCAGCCCCAGCATTTT
v_call: TRBV7-6; clone_size: -; d_call: TRBD2; j_call: TRBJ2-3; cdr3_aa: CASSSQRDSFTDTQYF; cdr3_nt: TGTGCCAGCAGCTCACAGCGGGACTCGTTCACAGATACGCAGTATTTT
v_call: TRBV6-5; clone_size: many; d_call: -; j_call: TRBJ2-7; cdr3_aa: CASSYSTGINYEQYF; cdr3_nt: TGTGCCAGCAGTTACTCCACGGGAATCAACTACGAGCAGTACTTC
v_call: TRBV7-6; clone_size: -; d_call: -; j_call: TRBJ2-5; cdr3_aa: CASSPGPGARHGETQYF; cdr3_nt: TGTGCCAGCAGCCCGGGGCCCGGGGCCCGTCACGGCGAGACCCAGTACTTC
v_call: TRBV10-3; clone_size: -; d_call: TRBD2; j_call: TRBJ2-7; cdr3_aa: CAGGLGSGGTDTQYF; cdr3_nt: TGTGCCGGGGGGTTGGGGAGCGGGGGCACAGATACGCAGTACTTC
v_call: TRBV6-5; clone_size: -; d_call: -; j_call: TRBJ1-2; cdr3_aa: CASSSLIYGYTF; cdr3_nt: TGTGCCAGCAGTTCACTTATTTATGGCTACACCTTC
v_call: TRBV7-2; clone_size: many; d_call: -; j_call: TRBJ2-6; cdr3_aa: CASSGRGDSRFRANVLTF; cdr3_nt: TGTGCCAGCAGCGGAAGGGGGGACAGCCGTTTTCGGGCCAACGTCCTGACTTTC
v_call: TRBV6-1; clone_size: -; d_call: TRBD1; j_call: TRBJ2-1; cdr3_aa: CASSETGGGAQFF; cdr3_nt: TGTGCCAGCAGTGAGACAGGGGGCGGTGCGCAGTTCTTT